The rows below give T cell receptor beta chains drawn from one sample of a study of blood T cell repertoires in COVID-19. The assay was immunoSEQ multiplex PCR, and TCRdb's table has in-frame clones only and misses some. This repertoire shows almost 350,000 clones, about nine tenths found once; its top ten account for approximately 1%. Sequenced sample: PBMCs or T cells enriched from blood (not recorded which). These receptors came from a woman between 25 and 40 years old who had been exposed to COVID-19. Each CDR3 is given with its conserved first and last residue. The D gene is left open where the match is weak. A clone size is listed for some rows: how often the clone was seen (once, few, many), or a class if it is expanded.

.	.	TRBJ1-4	TRBV5-8	CASSFYLNNEKLFF	TGTGCCAGCAGCTTTTACCTAAATAATGAAAAACTGTTTTTT
once	.	TRBJ2-6	TRBV14	CASSQVLGDSRSSGANVLTF	TGTGCCAGCAGCCAAGTACTGGGGGACTCCCGAAGCTCTGGGGCCAACGTCCTGACTTTC
.	.	TRBJ2-3	TRBV7-9	CASSPLADTQYF	TGTGCCAGCAGCCCACTGGCAGATACGCAGTATTTT
.	TRBD1	TRBJ1-1	TRBV7-9	CASSPRQGGTEAFF	TGTGCCAGCAGCCCCCGACAGGGGGGGACTGAAGCTTTCTTT
.	.	TRBJ1-6	TRBV5-6	CASSKTAGSSYNSPLHF	TGTGCCAGCAGCAAGACAGCTGGAAGCTCCTATAATTCACCCCTCCACTTT
.	TRBD2	TRBJ2-1	TRBV5-1	CASSLTVGLAGAGGYNEQFF	TGCGCCAGCAGCTTGACGGTGGGGCTAGCGGGAGCAGGGGGCTACAATGAGCAGTTCTTC
.	.	TRBJ2-3	TRBV3-1/TRBV3-2	CASSQGRVSGTDTQYF	TGTGCCAGCAGCCAAGGGCGGGTTAGCGGCACAGATACGCAGTATTTT
.	TRBD2	TRBJ2-7	TRBV10-3	CAISSSQAGVGEQYF	TGTGCCATCAGTAGCAGCCAAGCGGGAGTAGGGGAGCAGTACTTC
.	TRBD1	TRBJ1-1	TRBV5-1	CATWDSLGVNTEAFF	TGCGCCACCTGGGACAGCTTGGGGGTGAACACTGAAGCTTTCTTT
.	TRBD1	TRBJ2-7	TRBV19	CASRPAGQGAVYEQYF	TGTGCCAGTAGGCCGGCGGGGCAGGGGGCGGTCTACGAGCAGTACTTC
.	.	TRBJ1-4	TRBV18	CASSPKQAPNEKLFF	TGTGCCAGCTCCCCGAAACAGGCTCCAAATGAAAAACTGTTTTTT
once	TRBD1	TRBJ2-1	TRBV7-3	CASSLQGASYNEQFF	TGTGCCAGCAGCTTGCAGGGGGCATCCTACAATGAGCAGTTCTTC
.	TRBD1	TRBJ2-3	TRBV9	CASSVQATGTSDTQYF	TGTGCCAGCAGCGTACAGGCGACAGGGACCTCAGATACGCAGTATTTT
.	.	TRBJ1-1	TRBV10-3	CAISEAGRTNTEAFF	TGTGCCATCAGTGAGGCGGGACGGACGAACACTGAAGCTTTCTTT
.	TRBD1	TRBJ1-1	TRBV29-1	CSDGTGPEAFF	TGCAGCGATGGGACAGGGCCTGAAGCTTTCTTT
.	.	TRBJ1-4	TRBV11-3	CASSLDSAGANEKLFF	TGTGCCAGCAGCTTAGATTCGGCAGGGGCTAATGAAAAACTGTTTTTT
.	.	TRBJ2-2	TRBV7-3	CASSASSAVRAGELFF	TGTGCCAGCAGCGCCAGCTCCGCAGTGAGGGCCGGGGAGCTGTTTTTT
.	.	TRBJ2-5	TRBV5-6	CASSLRAGRGFQETQYF	TGTGCCAGCAGCTTGAGGGCGGGCAGGGGATTTCAAGAGACCCAGTACTTC
.	TRBD2	TRBJ2-1	TRBV7-3	CASSPGLAGWGRNEQFF	TGTGCCAGCAGCCCAGGACTAGCGGGTTGGGGTAGAAATGAGCAGTTCTTC
.	.	TRBJ2-2	TRBV28	CASSLGQFTGELFF	TGTGCCAGCAGCCTTGGACAGTTCACCGGGGAGCTGTTTTTT
.	.	TRBJ1-2	TRBV2	CASSGHYGYTF	TGTGCCAGCAGTGGGCACTATGGCTACACCTTC
.	.	TRBJ1-2	TRBV12-3/TRBV12-4	CASRDTGQYGYTF	TGTGCCAGCAGGGACACAGGGCAATACGGCTACACCTTC
.	.	TRBJ2-2	TRBV24-1	CATSAGTWGESGELFF	TGTGCCACCAGTGCTGGGACATGGGGCGAGTCCGGGGAGCTGTTTTTT
.	TRBD2	TRBJ2-7	TRBV28	CASITSGRVRSYEQYF	TGTGCCAGCATTACTAGCGGGAGGGTGAGGTCCTACGAGCAGTACTTC
once	TRBD1	TRBJ2-7	TRBV12-5	CASGLVMGGQGFPYEQYF	TGTGCTAGTGGTTTGGTAATGGGGGGACAGGGTTTCCCCTACGAGCAGTACTTC
.	.	TRBJ2-5	TRBV28	CASSLSGQETQYF	TGTGCCAGCAGTTTATCGGGACAAGAGACCCAGTACTTC
.	.	TRBJ2-1	TRBV21-1	CASNFSSEGLGNEQFF	TGTGCCAGCAATTTTTCGTCGGAGGGGTTGGGTAATGAGCAGTTCTTC
.	TRBD1	TRBJ1-6	TRBV14	CASSPRTGNNSPLHF	TGTGCCAGCAGCCCCCGGACAGGGAATAATTCACCCCTCCACTTT
.	TRBD1	TRBJ1-1	TRBV28	CASSLTGTNTEAFF	TGTGCCAGCAGTTTGACAGGGACGAACACTGAAGCTTTCTTT
.	.	TRBJ2-4	TRBV5-6	CASSNGPGVNIQYF	TGTGCCAGCAGCAACGGGCCAGGGGTAAACATTCAGTACTTC
.	TRBD1	TRBJ2-1	TRBV19	CASSIDRVINEQFF	TGTGCCAGTAGTATCGACAGGGTTATCAATGAGCAGTTCTTC
.	TRBD2	TRBJ2-1	TRBV12-3/TRBV12-4	CASSPSGGNEQFF	TGTGCCAGCAGTCCCTCCGGGGGGAATGAGCAGTTCTTC
once	TRBD1	TRBJ1-1	TRBV6-6	CASSSDRVEAFF	TGTGCCAGCAGCTCCGACAGGGTTGAAGCTTTCTTT
.	TRBD1	TRBJ1-2	TRBV5-1	CASSEDRANYGYTF	TGCGCCAGCAGTGAAGACAGGGCTAACTATGGCTACACCTTC
.	.	TRBJ1-1	TRBV21-1	CASIKQGASTEAFF	TGTGCCAGCATCAAACAGGGGGCAAGCACTGAAGCTTTCTTT
.	.	TRBJ2-7	TRBV28	CASSLGQTYEQYF	TGTGCCAGCAGTTTAGGTCAGACCTACGAGCAGTACTTC
.	TRBD2	TRBJ2-2	TRBV12-3/TRBV12-4	CASTTSGGGELFF	TGTGCCAGCACGACTAGCGGGGGCGGGGAGCTGTTTTTT
.	TRBD1	TRBJ2-7	TRBV9	CASSPGGYTYEQYF	TGTGCCAGCAGCCCAGGGGGATACACCTACGAGCAGTACTTC
.	TRBD2	TRBJ2-7	TRBV28	CASSPTGLAGSYEQYF	TGTGCCAGCAGCCCGACGGGACTAGCGGGGTCCTACGAGCAGTACTTC
.	.	TRBJ2-1	TRBV27	CASSRSTDEQFF	TGTGCCAGCAGCAGGTCCACGGATGAGCAGTTCTTC
once	.	TRBJ2-5	TRBV11-1	CASSLAAQKETQYF	TGTGCCAGCAGCTTAGCGGCCCAAAAAGAGACCCAGTACTTC